A selection of T cell receptor beta chains follows, all from one sample in a study of shared clonotypes between healthy human individuals. Repertoires were generated with immunoSEQ multiplex PCR, while TCRdb's copy carries only in-frame clones and drops some. The repertoire holds around 2.5 million clones, with 80% to 95% as singletons. The specimen was naive CD4+ T cells from PBMCs. The receptors were sampled from a man younger than 35 in good health. Some clones in this sample may be carry-over from other donors' samples. The CDR3 runs from the conserved cysteine through the conserved F or W. The D gene is left open where the match is weak. Some rows have no size entry. The others give once, few or many, or a class for an expanded clone.

DNA: TGTGCCAGTAGTTACCGGGACTTCACAGATACGCAGTATTTT
CDR3: CASSYRDFTDTQYF
V: TRBV19
length: 14
D: NA
size: NA
J: TRBJ2-3

DNA: TGTGCCAGCAGACAAGAGGGTTGGACACCTCAAGAGACCCAGTACTTC
CDR3: CASRQEGWTPQETQYF
V: TRBV5-4
length: 16
D: NA
size: NA
J: TRBJ2-5

DNA: TGTGCCAGTTACACCCGGACTAGTGAAAACGAGCAGTACTTC
CDR3: CASYTRTSENEQYF
V: TRBV6-6
length: 14
D: TRBD2
size: NA
J: TRBJ2-7

DNA: TGTGCCAGCTCACCACAGCAGACAGGCGACACCTACGAGCAGTACTTC
CDR3: CASSPQQTGDTYEQYF
V: TRBV18
length: 16
D: NA
size: NA
J: TRBJ2-7

DNA: TGTGCCAGCAGCTCCGGGACAGGGGAGACAGATACGCAGTATTTT
CDR3: CASSSGTGETDTQYF
V: TRBV7-3
length: 15
D: TRBD1
size: NA
J: TRBJ2-3

DNA: TGTGCCAGTAGCCGTAAAGGGAATACGCAGTATTTT
CDR3: CASSRKGNTQYF
V: TRBV19
length: 12
D: NA
size: NA
J: TRBJ2-3

DNA: TGTGCCAGCAGCCAAGAAGGACAGGGCTCTGGAAACACCATATATTTT
CDR3: CASSQEGQGSGNTIYF
V: TRBV4-2
length: 16
D: TRBD1
size: NA
J: TRBJ1-3

DNA: TGCGCCAGCAGCATTCTAGCGGGAGGGCTCTACGAGCAGTACTTC
CDR3: CASSILAGGLYEQYF
V: TRBV5-1
length: 15
D: TRBD2
size: NA
J: TRBJ2-7

DNA: TGTGCCAGCAGCAAAGGCGTTCGGGGACAGGACCCCTTTACGAACACCGGGGAGCTGTTTTTT
CDR3: CASSKGVRGQDPFTNTGELFF
V: TRBV21-1
length: 21
D: NA
size: NA
J: TRBJ2-2

DNA: TGTGCCAGCAGTGCCTCGACAGGAGGCGAGCAGTACTTC
CDR3: CASSASTGGEQYF
V: TRBV6-6
length: 13
D: NA
size: NA
J: TRBJ2-7

DNA: TGCAGCGTTGACGGAGCGATGAACACTGAAGCTTTCTTT
CDR3: CSVDGAMNTEAFF
V: TRBV29-1
length: 13
D: NA
size: few
J: TRBJ1-1

DNA: TGCGCCAGCAGCGATAGGAACTGGGGGGCGGACACTGAAGCTTTCTTT
CDR3: CASSDRNWGADTEAFF
V: TRBV4-1
length: 16
D: NA
size: NA
J: TRBJ1-1

DNA: TGTGCCAGCAGCTCGGCAGGGAGTAGGCACACCATATATTTT
CDR3: CASSSAGSRHTIYF
V: TRBV7-2
length: 14
D: NA
size: few
J: TRBJ1-3

DNA: TGTGCCACCAGCTGGACAGGGAGTGAGGATACGCAGTATTTT
CDR3: CATSWTGSEDTQYF
V: TRBV15
length: 14
D: TRBD1
size: NA
J: TRBJ2-3

DNA: TGTGCCAGTAAGGCCGGGGACAGGGGAATGGTCGAGCAGTACTTC
CDR3: CASKAGDRGMVEQYF
V: TRBV19
length: 15
D: TRBD1
size: NA
J: TRBJ2-7

DNA: TGTGCCAGCAGCTTGGTTGGGGGCCTCGGCGAGCAGTACTTC
CDR3: CASSLVGGLGEQYF
V: TRBV5-8
length: 14
D: NA
size: NA
J: TRBJ2-7

DNA: TGTGCCAGCAGCCATTCCCGGCATGAGCAGTTCTTC
CDR3: CASSHSRHEQFF
V: TRBV7-2
length: 12
D: NA
size: NA
J: TRBJ2-1

DNA: TGTGCCAGCAGTTCGACAGGGGTAGACTATGGCTACACCTTC
CDR3: CASSSTGVDYGYTF
V: TRBV28
length: 14
D: TRBD1
size: NA
J: TRBJ1-2

DNA: TGTGCCAGTAGTCAAGTCCGGAACCAGCCCCAGCATTTT
CDR3: CASSQVRNQPQHF
V: TRBV19
length: 13
D: NA
size: NA
J: TRBJ1-5

DNA: TGTGCCAGCAGCTCGGGACAGGTCATATACGAGCAGTACTTC
CDR3: CASSSGQVIYEQYF
V: TRBV28
length: 14
D: TRBD1
size: NA
J: TRBJ2-7

DNA: TGTGCCAGCAATGTTTTCGGGGGCAGGAACGGGGAGCTGTTTTTT
CDR3: CASNVFGGRNGELFF
V: TRBV6-5
length: 15
D: NA
size: NA
J: TRBJ2-2

DNA: TGTGCCAGCAGGAGGACAGGGGGCACAGATACGCAGTATTTT
CDR3: CASRRTGGTDTQYF
V: TRBV6-6
length: 14
D: TRBD1
size: NA
J: TRBJ2-3

DNA: TGTGCCAGTAGTATGGAGTCGGGCAGGTTGAACACTGAAGCTTTCTTT
CDR3: CASSMESGRLNTEAFF
V: TRBV19
length: 16
D: NA
size: once
J: TRBJ1-1

DNA: TGCAGCGTTGAAGATGTGTTAGGACAACGGGACAGGGGCAGCAATGAGCAGTTCTTC
CDR3: CSVEDVLGQRDRGSNEQFF
V: TRBV29-1
length: 19
D: TRBD1
size: NA
J: TRBJ2-1

DNA: TGTGCCAGCAGCCCAAGGGACAGCCTTAGAAACACCATATATTTT
CDR3: CASSPRDSLRNTIYF
V: TRBV9
length: 15
D: TRBD1
size: NA
J: TRBJ1-3

DNA: TGCGCCAGCAGCTTACCGGGACAGGGCGCCTACGAGCAGTACTTC
CDR3: CASSLPGQGAYEQYF
V: TRBV5-1
length: 15
D: TRBD1
size: NA
J: TRBJ2-7

DNA: TGTGCCAGCAGAGCCCTAGGGACCCTCGGAAACACCATATATTTT
CDR3: CASRALGTLGNTIYF
V: TRBV6-6
length: 15
D: NA
size: NA
J: TRBJ1-3

DNA: TGTGCCAGCAGCTTGGTTTTGGAGCCTAGCACAGATACGCAGTATTTT
CDR3: CASSLVLEPSTDTQYF
V: TRBV5-4
length: 16
D: NA
size: NA
J: TRBJ2-3

DNA: TGTGCCAGCAGCCAATACATGGGAACCGGGGAGCTGTTTTTT
CDR3: CASSQYMGTGELFF
V: TRBV16
length: 14
D: NA
size: once
J: TRBJ2-2

DNA: TGTGCCTGGAAGGCAGGGCTAGCGGGAAACGAGCAGTACTTC
CDR3: CAWKAGLAGNEQYF
V: TRBV30
length: 14
D: TRBD2
size: NA
J: TRBJ2-7

DNA: TGTGCCTGGAGTCCTAGCGACGGTACGCAGTATTTT
CDR3: CAWSPSDGTQYF
V: TRBV30
length: 12
D: NA
size: NA
J: TRBJ2-3

DNA: TGTGCCAGCAGCCGCACAGCGGGAGGGTCAGATACGCAGTATTTT
CDR3: CASSRTAGGSDTQYF
V: TRBV28
length: 15
D: TRBD2
size: once
J: TRBJ2-3

DNA: TGTGCCAGCTCTACTAGCGGGAGCCCCGGGAATGAGCAGTTCTTC
CDR3: CASSTSGSPGNEQFF
V: TRBV6-5
length: 15
D: TRBD2
size: NA
J: TRBJ2-1

DNA: TGCGCCAGCAGCTTGGACCTGAACACCGGGGAGCTGTTTTTT
CDR3: CASSLDLNTGELFF
V: TRBV5-1
length: 14
D: NA
size: NA
J: TRBJ2-2

DNA: TGCGCCAGCAGCTTGGGGGGCCTCGGTGAAAAACTGTTTTTT
CDR3: CASSLGGLGEKLFF
V: TRBV5-1
length: 14
D: NA
size: once
J: TRBJ1-4

DNA: TGTGCCAGCAGATCCGGGAGGCTGGTCTACACCTTC
CDR3: CASRSGRLVYTF
V: TRBV28
length: 12
D: NA
size: NA
J: TRBJ1-2

DNA: TGTGCCAGCAGTTACGGGGAGTACGAGCAGTACTTC
CDR3: CASSYGEYEQYF
V: TRBV6-6
length: 12
D: NA
size: once
J: TRBJ2-7

DNA: TGCAGCGTTGATTCCCGGACTGGAGGGATCTATGAGCAGTTCTTC
CDR3: CSVDSRTGGIYEQFF
V: TRBV29-1
length: 15
D: NA
size: once
J: TRBJ2-1

DNA: TGTGCCAGCAGCTTAACTGGGACCGATGGCTACACCTTC
CDR3: CASSLTGTDGYTF
V: TRBV7-3
length: 13
D: NA
size: NA
J: TRBJ1-2

DNA: TGTGCCAGCAGTGAAGCGCAGGTGAAGTGGGATACGCAGTATTTT
CDR3: CASSEAQVKWDTQYF
V: TRBV6-1
length: 15
D: NA
size: NA
J: TRBJ2-3

DNA: TGCGCCAGCAGTCAATCGCCCCGCCCGGATGGCTACACCTTC
CDR3: CASSQSPRPDGYTF
V: TRBV23-1
length: 14
D: NA
size: once
J: TRBJ1-2

DNA: TGTGCCAGCTCACCAAATCGACCCGACGGTCAAGAGACCCAGTACTTC
CDR3: CASSPNRPDGQETQYF
V: TRBV18
length: 16
D: NA
size: NA
J: TRBJ2-5

DNA: TGTGCCAGTAGCCCACAGGGGGCAGTGAACACTGAAGCTTTCTTT
CDR3: CASSPQGAVNTEAFF
V: TRBV19
length: 15
D: TRBD1
size: NA
J: TRBJ1-1

DNA: TGTGCCAGCAGCTACAACAGGGGAGCAGATACGCAGTATTTT
CDR3: CASSYNRGADTQYF
V: TRBV7-3
length: 14
D: TRBD1
size: NA
J: TRBJ2-3

DNA: TGTGCCAGCAGCTTAACGGGGTCCGGGGAGCTGTTTTTT
CDR3: CASSLTGSGELFF
V: TRBV7-3
length: 13
D: NA
size: NA
J: TRBJ2-2

DNA: TGTGCCAGCAGGGATCCCTCGGGACTTACAAAATCCTACAATGAGCAGTTCTTC
CDR3: CASRDPSGLTKSYNEQFF
V: TRBV7-8
length: 18
D: NA
size: NA
J: TRBJ2-1

DNA: TGTGCCAGCAGCGCCCGGACAGGAGAGACCCAGTACTTC
CDR3: CASSARTGETQYF
V: TRBV9
length: 13
D: TRBD1
size: once
J: TRBJ2-5

DNA: TGTGCCAGCAGTACCGACAGGTTCAATCAGCCCCAGCATTTT
CDR3: CASSTDRFNQPQHF
V: TRBV7-9
length: 14
D: NA
size: NA
J: TRBJ1-5

DNA: TGTGCCAGCAGCTTGGGTCCGGACAGGGGCCACGAGCAGTACTTC
CDR3: CASSLGPDRGHEQYF
V: TRBV5-6
length: 15
D: TRBD1
size: NA
J: TRBJ2-7

DNA: TGTGCCTGGAGGCTCGAAACCTACGAGCAGTACTTC
CDR3: CAWRLETYEQYF
V: TRBV30
length: 12
D: NA
size: NA
J: TRBJ2-7

DNA: TGTGCCAGCAGCCCCCAGGGAGCGGGAGCGGGGGAGCAGTACTTC
CDR3: CASSPQGAGAGEQYF
V: TRBV7-3
length: 15
D: TRBD2
size: NA
J: TRBJ2-7

DNA: TGTGCCAGCAGCTTAGAGGGCAGAATCACTGAAGCTTTCTTT
CDR3: CASSLEGRITEAFF
V: TRBV11-2
length: 14
D: NA
size: NA
J: TRBJ1-1

DNA: TGCGCCAGCAGCCTGGGGCTACAGGACTTTAATGAAAAACTGTTTTTT
CDR3: CASSLGLQDFNEKLFF
V: TRBV5-1
length: 16
D: NA
size: NA
J: TRBJ1-4

DNA: TGTGCCAGCAGCCCCCCCGGGCTTCTTGTCACTGAAGCTTTCTTT
CDR3: CASSPPGLLVTEAFF
V: TRBV11-2
length: 15
D: NA
size: once
J: TRBJ1-1

DNA: TGTGCCAGCAGCCCCTGGACAGTTCAAGAGACCCAGTACTTC
CDR3: CASSPWTVQETQYF
V: TRBV7-8
length: 14
D: NA
size: NA
J: TRBJ2-5

DNA: TGTGCCAGCAGTGCGAGGACTAGCGGGAGGTCGGGCACAGATACGCAGTATTTT
CDR3: CASSARTSGRSGTDTQYF
V: TRBV25-1
length: 18
D: TRBD2
size: NA
J: TRBJ2-3

DNA: TGTGCCAGCAGCGAACAGGGGTCAAACACCGGGGAGCTGTTTTTT
CDR3: CASSEQGSNTGELFF
V: TRBV7-3
length: 15
D: TRBD1
size: NA
J: TRBJ2-2

DNA: TGTGCCAGCAGATCGGGACTAGCGGGAAGCTACGAGCAGTACTTC
CDR3: CASRSGLAGSYEQYF
V: TRBV28
length: 15
D: TRBD2
size: NA
J: TRBJ2-7